This entry is about one TCR beta chain. Its antigen is unidentified. This entry comes from a study of Ad26.COV2.S vaccination and SARS-CoV-2 variants. About the research overall: Into the muscle, Ad26.COV2.S was dosed once or twice, 56 days apart.

Study observations and caveats: Measurements of TCR breadth and depth may have given underestimates of the total T cell responses.

The repertoire was sequenced with immunoSEQ multiplex PCR; TCRdb's copy has only in-frame clones and lacks some. Of fewer than 400,000 clones listed, about 90% are singletons. Described treatment: around 19 received Ad26.COV2.S at low or high dose, single or two shots; about 5 received placebo; per-sample allocation not given. Collection of samples fell on day 63 after the first vaccine or placebo injection. The donor's status was that of an adult aged 18-55 years in Boston. Built on an Ad26 vector, the vaccine expressed Wuhan-strain SARS-CoV-2 spike. Trimming cost V 3 bases and J 6 bases, with 12 bases left between them. The germline CDR1 and CDR2 sequences are SGDLS and YYNGEE. The CDR3 runs to 13 residues.

The J gene is TRBJ1-2, the V gene TRBV9; D unclear. This material consisted of peripheral blood, taken in a trial of Ad26.COV2.S vaccine versus placebo. This receptor was identified in a person aged 18-60 years who received the Ad26.COV2.S COVID-19 vaccine or a placebo. In DNA, the CDR3 is TGTGCCAGCAGCGCGGCGATTCGGAATGGCTACACCTTC. Encoded protein: CASSAAIRNGYTF. Supplemented by reference TRBV9 and TRBJ1-2, the full variable domain reads DSGVTQTPKHLITATGQRVTLRCSPRSGDLSVYWYQQSLDQGLQFLIQYYNGEERAKGNILERFSAQQFPDLHSELNLSSLELGDSALYFCASSAAIRNGYTFGSGTRLTVV.